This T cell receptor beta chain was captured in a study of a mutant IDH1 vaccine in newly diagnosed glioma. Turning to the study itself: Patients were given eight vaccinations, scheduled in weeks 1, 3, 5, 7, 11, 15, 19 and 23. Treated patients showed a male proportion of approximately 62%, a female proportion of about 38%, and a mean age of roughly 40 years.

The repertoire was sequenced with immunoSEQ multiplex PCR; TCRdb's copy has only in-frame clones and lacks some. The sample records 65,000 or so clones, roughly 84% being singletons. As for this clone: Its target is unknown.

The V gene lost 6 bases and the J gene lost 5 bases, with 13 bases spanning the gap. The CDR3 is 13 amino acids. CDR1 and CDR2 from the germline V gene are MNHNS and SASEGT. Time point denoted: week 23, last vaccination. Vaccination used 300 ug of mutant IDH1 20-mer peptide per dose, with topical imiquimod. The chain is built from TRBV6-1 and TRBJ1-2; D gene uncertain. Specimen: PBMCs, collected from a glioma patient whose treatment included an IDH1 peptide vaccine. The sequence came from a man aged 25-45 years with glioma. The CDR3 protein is CASRNTAPYGYTF. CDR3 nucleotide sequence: TGTGCCAGCAGAAACACAGCCCCTTATGGCTACACCTTC.